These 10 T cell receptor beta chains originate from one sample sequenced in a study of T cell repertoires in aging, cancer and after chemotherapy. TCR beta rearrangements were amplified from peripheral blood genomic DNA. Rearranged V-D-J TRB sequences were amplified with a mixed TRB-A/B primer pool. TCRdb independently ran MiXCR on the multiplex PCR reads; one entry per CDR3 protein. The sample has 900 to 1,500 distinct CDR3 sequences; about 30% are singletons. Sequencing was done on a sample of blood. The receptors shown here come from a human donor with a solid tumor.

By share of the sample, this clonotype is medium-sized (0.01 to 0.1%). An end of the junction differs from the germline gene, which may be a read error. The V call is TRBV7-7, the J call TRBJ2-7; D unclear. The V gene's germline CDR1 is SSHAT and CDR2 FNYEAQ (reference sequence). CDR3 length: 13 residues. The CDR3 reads CASSQDGIGEQYF. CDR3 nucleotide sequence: TGTGCTAGCAGCCAGGACGGAATTGGCGAGCAGTACTTC.

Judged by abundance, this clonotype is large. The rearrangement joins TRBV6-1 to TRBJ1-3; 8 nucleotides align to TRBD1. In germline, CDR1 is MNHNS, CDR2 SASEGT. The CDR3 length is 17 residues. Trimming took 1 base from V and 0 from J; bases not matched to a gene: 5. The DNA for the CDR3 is TGTGCCAGCAGTGAAGTTGTGACAGGGGTCTCTGGAAACACCATATATTTT. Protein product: CASSEVVTGVSGNTIYF.

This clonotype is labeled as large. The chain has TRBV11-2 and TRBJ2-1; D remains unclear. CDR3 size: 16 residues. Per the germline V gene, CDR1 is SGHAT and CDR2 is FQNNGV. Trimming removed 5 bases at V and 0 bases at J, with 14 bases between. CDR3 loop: CASSPLSRISYNEQFF. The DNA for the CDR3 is TGTGCCAGCAGCCCCTTATCCCGGATCTCCTACAATGAGCAGTTCTTC.

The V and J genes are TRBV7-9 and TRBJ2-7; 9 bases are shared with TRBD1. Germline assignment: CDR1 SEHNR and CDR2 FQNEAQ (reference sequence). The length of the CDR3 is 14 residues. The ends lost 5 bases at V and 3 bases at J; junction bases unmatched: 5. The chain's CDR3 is CASSPGTGIYEQYF. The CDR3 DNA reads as TGTGCCAGCAGCCCAGGGACAGGGATCTACGAGCAGTACTTC.

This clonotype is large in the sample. DNA for the CDR3: TGTGCCAGCAGCCCCCCGGTCTCACGGAACACCGGGGAGCTGTTTTTT. Translating it yields CASSPPVSRNTGELFF. The chain couples TRBV7-9 to TRBJ2-2; D is uncertain. Per the germline V gene, CDR1 is SEHNR and CDR2 is FQNEAQ (reference sequence). V lost 5 bases and J lost 1, with 14 bases in between. The CDR3 has 16 residues.

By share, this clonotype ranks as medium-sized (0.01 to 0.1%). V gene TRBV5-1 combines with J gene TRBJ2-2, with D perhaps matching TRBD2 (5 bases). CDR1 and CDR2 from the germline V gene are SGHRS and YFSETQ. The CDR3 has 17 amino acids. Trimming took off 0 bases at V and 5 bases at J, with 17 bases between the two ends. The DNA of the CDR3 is TGCGCCAGCAGCTTGGACATACGCTCCCCGGGAACCGGGGAGCTGTTTTTT. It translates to CASSLDIRSPGTGELFF.

The CDR3 is CSAAPGVRNEKLFF. The CDR3 nucleotides read TGCAGTGCTGCCCCCGGGGTTCGGAACGAAAAACTGTTTTTT. The chain has TRBV20-1 and TRBJ1-4; D unclear. The CDR3 has 14 amino acids. Trimming took off 5 bases at V and 8 bases at J, with 18 bases between the two ends. Germline V gives CDR1 DFQATT, CDR2 SNEGSKA (reference sequence).

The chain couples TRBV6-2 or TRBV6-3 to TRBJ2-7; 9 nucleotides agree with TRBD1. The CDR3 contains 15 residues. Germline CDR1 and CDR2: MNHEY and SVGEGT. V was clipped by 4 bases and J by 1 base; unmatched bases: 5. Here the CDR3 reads CASSSAGTGSYEQYF. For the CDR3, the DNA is TGTGCCAGCAGTTCGGCCGGGACAGGGTCCTACGAGCAGTACTTC.

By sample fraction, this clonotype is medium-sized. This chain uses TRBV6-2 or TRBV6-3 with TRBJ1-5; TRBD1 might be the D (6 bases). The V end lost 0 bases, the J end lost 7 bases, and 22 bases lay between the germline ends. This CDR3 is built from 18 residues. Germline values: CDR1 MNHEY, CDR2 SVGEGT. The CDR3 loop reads CASSYSIARRGREQPQHF. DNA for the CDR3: TGTGCCAGCAGTTACTCGATTGCCCGCAGGGGTAGAGAACAGCCCCAGCATTTT.

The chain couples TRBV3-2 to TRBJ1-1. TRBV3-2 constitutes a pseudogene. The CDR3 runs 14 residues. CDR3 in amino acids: CASSQNFAVGPAFF. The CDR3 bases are TGTGCCAGCAGCCAAAATTTTGCGGTCGGGCCAGCTTTCTTT.